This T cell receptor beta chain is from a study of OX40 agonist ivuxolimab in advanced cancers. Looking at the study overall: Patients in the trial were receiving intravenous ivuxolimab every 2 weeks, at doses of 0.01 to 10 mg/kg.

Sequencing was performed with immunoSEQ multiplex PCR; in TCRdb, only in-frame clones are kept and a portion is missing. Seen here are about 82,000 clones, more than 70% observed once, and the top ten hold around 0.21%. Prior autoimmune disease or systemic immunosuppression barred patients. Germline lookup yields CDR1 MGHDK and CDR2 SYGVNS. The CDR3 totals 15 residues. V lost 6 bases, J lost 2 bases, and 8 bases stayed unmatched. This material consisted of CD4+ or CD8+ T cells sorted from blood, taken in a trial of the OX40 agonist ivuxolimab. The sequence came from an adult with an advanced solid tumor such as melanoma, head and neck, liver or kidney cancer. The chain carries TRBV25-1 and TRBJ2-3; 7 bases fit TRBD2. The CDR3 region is CASSPPLAVTDTQYF. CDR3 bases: TGTGCCAGCAGCCCCCCCCTAGCGGTCACAGATACGCAGTATTTT.